This TCR beta chain is from a study of OX40 agonist ivuxolimab in advanced cancers. For the study in its entirety: The costimulatory receptor OX40 (CD134) was targeted by ivuxolimab, a fully human IgG2 agonistic monoclonal antibody. Intravenous ivuxolimab was administered to patients every 2 weeks at six dose levels: 0.01, 0.1, 0.3, 1.5, 3 and 10 mg/kg. Of the roughly 52 dose-escalation patients, hepatocellular carcinoma was present in around 20, melanoma in roughly 15, renal cell carcinoma in 9 and head and neck cancer in 9. In the dose-escalation cohort, around four fifths of patients were male, and the mean age was approximately 64 years, with a range of 23 to 79. Patients were allowed to have had prior anti-PD-1, anti-PD-L1 or anti-CTLA-4 therapy, and roughly two fifths of the dose-escalation patients had been treated with checkpoint inhibitors. Three dose-escalation patients achieved partial responses, one with hepatocellular carcinoma and two with cutaneous melanoma. The purpose of peripheral TCRbeta sequencing was to test whether ivuxolimab changed TCR sequence diversity and led to clonal T-cell expansion. The paper describes the monotherapy dose-escalation part (N ≈ 50 patients) of the phase I trial of ivuxolimab. The paper as a whole reports these results and caveats: In partial responders in the 0.1-3.0 mg/kg groups, normalized peripheral clonal expansion was found to be among the lowest, especially among CD8+ T cells. On average, CD8+ T cells showed more expanded clones than CD4+ T cells after ivuxolimab. Antigen specificity was not determined for the clonally expanded peripheral T cells. Low levels of normalized T-cell clonal expansion were also seen in some patients who did not respond. At doses of 0.1 to 3.0 mg/kg, clonal expansion of both CD4+ and CD8+ T cells in blood was seen between baseline and week 6.

Patients with autoimmune disease history or receiving systemic immunosuppression were excluded from the trial. In every dose cohort, peripheral blood was drawn for TCR sequencing at baseline, cycle 4 day 1, and cycle 7 day 1. The samples were taken from a phase I, first-in-human, multicenter, open-label dose-escalation trial of ivuxolimab. The trial enrolled adults with locally advanced or metastatic head and neck squamous cell, hepatocellular, melanoma or renal cell carcinoma. CD4+ and CD8+ T cells were sorted separately from peripheral blood before TCR sequencing. Concerning this clone itself: No antigen is known for it. The record has no base qualities; no much larger clone is one base away.

CDR1 and CDR2, looked up from the germline V gene, are KGHSH and LQKENI. From cysteine to phenylalanine, the CDR3 is 17 amino acids long. The read is trimmed to its CDR3 DNA, 51 bases read in frame from base 1. V loses 0 bases at its end and J loses 4 bases; junction bases beyond the gene matches: 10. Genomic DNA was extracted from sorted cells for sequencing of the TCRbeta CDR3 region. The immunoSEQ Assay was used for sequencing of TCRbeta CDR3 regions. TCRdb mirrors the immuneACCESS table, restricted to in-frame sequences. Some clones are absent from its copies; in checked studies, under half trace to an unresolved V gene, and the reason for the others is unknown. The sample yields around 76,000 clones; around 85% were counted once. About 0.6% of the sample is held by the ten biggest clonotypes.

The sequencing here drew on CD4+ or CD8+ T cells sorted from blood, taken in a trial of the OX40 agonist ivuxolimab. This clonotype was obtained from an adult with an advanced solid tumor such as melanoma, head and neck, liver or kidney cancer. The rearrangement combines TRBV18 with TRBJ2-5, and TRBD1 matches 8 of the central bases. The nucleotide sequence is TGTGCCAGCTCACCACCATCGCTCCAGGGGGCCTTAGAGACCCAGTACTTC. Its protein product is CASSPPSLQGALETQYF.